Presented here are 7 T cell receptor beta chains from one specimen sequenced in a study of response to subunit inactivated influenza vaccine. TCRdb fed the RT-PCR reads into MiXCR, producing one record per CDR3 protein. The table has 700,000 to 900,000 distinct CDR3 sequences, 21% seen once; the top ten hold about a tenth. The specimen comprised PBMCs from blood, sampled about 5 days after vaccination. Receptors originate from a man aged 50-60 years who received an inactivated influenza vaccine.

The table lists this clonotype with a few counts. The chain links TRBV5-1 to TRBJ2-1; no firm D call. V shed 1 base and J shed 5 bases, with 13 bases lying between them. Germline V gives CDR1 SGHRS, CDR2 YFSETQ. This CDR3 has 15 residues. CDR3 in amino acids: CASSLRRVTDNEQFF. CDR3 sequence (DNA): TGCGCCAGCAGCTTGAGAAGGGTTACAGACAATGAGCAGTTCTTC.

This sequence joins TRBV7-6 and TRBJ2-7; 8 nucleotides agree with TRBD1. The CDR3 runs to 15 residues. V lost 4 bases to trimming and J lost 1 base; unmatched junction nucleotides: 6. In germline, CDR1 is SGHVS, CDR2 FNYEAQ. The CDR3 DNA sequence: TGTGCCAGCAGCTCATGGACAGGGAATTCCTACGAGCAGTACTTC. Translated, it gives CASSSWTGNSYEQYF.

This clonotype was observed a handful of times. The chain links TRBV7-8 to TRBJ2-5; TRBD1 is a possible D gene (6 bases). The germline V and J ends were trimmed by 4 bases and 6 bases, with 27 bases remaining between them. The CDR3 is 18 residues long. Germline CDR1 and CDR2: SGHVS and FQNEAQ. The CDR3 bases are TGTGCCAGCAGCTCTGGACAGAGTCTGGAAGCGGAAGAAAAGACCCAGTACTTC. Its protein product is CASSSGQSLEAEEKTQYF. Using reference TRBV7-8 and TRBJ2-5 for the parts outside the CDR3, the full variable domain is GAGVSQSPRYKVAKRGQDVALRCDPISGHVSLFWYQQALGQGPEFLTYFQNEAQLDKSGLPSDRFFAERPEGSVSTLKIQRTQQEDSAVYLCASSSGQSLEAEEKTQYFGPGTRLLVL.

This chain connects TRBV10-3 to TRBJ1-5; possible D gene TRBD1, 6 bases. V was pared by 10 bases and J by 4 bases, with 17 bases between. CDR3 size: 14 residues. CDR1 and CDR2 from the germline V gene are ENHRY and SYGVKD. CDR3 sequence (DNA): TGTGCCAGCACACAGGGTAGCGGGAATCAGCCCCAGCATTTT. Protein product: CASTQGSGNQPQHF.

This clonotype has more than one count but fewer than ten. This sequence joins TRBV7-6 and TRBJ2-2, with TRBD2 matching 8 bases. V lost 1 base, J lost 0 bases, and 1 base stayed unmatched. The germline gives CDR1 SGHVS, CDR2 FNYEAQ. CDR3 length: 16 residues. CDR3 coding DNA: TGTGCCAGCAGCTTAGGCGGGAGGACGAACACCGGGGAGCTGTTTTTT. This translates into CASSLGGRTNTGELFF.

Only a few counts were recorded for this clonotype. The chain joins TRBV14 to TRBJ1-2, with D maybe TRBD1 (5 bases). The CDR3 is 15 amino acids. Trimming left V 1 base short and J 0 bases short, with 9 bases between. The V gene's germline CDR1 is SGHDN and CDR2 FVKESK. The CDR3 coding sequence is TGTGCCAGCAGCCAAGTTCAGGGCACTAACTATGGCTACACCTTC. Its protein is CASSQVQGTNYGYTF.

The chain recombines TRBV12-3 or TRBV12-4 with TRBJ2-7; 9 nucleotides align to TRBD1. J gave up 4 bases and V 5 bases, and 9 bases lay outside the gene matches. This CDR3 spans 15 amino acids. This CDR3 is CASSENPGQGYEQYF. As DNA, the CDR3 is TGTGCCAGCAGTGAGAATCCGGGACAGGGTTACGAGCAGTACTTC.